This is a list of T cell receptor beta chains from one sample in a study of T cells after somatic rescue of genetic block. The assay was immunoSEQ multiplex PCR, and TCRdb's table has in-frame clones only and misses some. The data show about 88,000 clones, 90% seen once. The sequenced sample consisted of peripheral blood mononuclear cells (PBMCs). The receptors originated from a woman between 18 and 29 years old. Each CDR3 is given with its conserved first and last residue. The D gene is left open where the match is weak. A clone size is listed for some rows: how often the clone was seen (once, few, many), or a class if it is expanded.

D	V	size	J	DNA	CDR3
NA	TRBV10-2	NA	TRBJ2-2	TGCGCCAGCAGTCCAGACAGCTTTAGCACCGGGGAGCTGTTTTTT	CASSPDSFSTGELFF
NA	TRBV28	NA	TRBJ2-2	TGTGCCAGCAGCCGCACAGGGAACACCGGGGAGCTGTTTTTT	CASSRTGNTGELFF
NA	TRBV19	few	TRBJ1-1	TGTGCCAGTAGTCCTCACGGCAGGGGGAACACTGAAGCTTTCTTT	CASSPHGRGNTEAFF
NA	TRBV2	once	TRBJ1-5	TGTGCCAGCGGGGGGCAGCCCCAGCATTTT	CASGGQPQHF
TRBD2	TRBV28	once	TRBJ2-1	TGTGCCAGCAGCCTGACTAGCGGGAGGGCCAATGAGCAGTTCTTC	CASSLTSGRANEQFF
NA	TRBV10-3	NA	TRBJ1-2	TGTGCCATCAGTGAGTCGATGGGTTATGGCTACACCTTC	CAISESMGYGYTF
NA	TRBV5-4	NA	TRBJ2-7	TGTGCCAGCAGCTCACAAGACTACGAGCAGTACTTC	CASSSQDYEQYF
NA	TRBV9	NA	TRBJ1-1	TGTGCCAGCAGCGCTCGACAGACCCCGGGAGCTGAAGCTTTCTTT	CASSARQTPGAEAFF
NA	TRBV28	NA	TRBJ1-1	TGTGCCACCTTTGTGAACACTGAAGCTTTCTTT	CATFVNTEAFF
NA	TRBV18	NA	TRBJ1-2	TGTGCCAGCTCACCAGAAGTTTGGAGGGACTCCTATGGCTACACCTTC	CASSPEVWRDSYGYTF
NA	TRBV5-4	NA	TRBJ2-3	TGTGCCAGCAGCTTGGCGGCCGGCCAAACAGATACGCAGTATTTT	CASSLAAGQTDTQYF
NA	TRBV10-3	once	TRBJ2-1	TGTGCCATCGCGGATAGAGTCAATGAGCAGTTCTTC	CAIADRVNEQFF
NA	TRBV11-3	NA	TRBJ2-1	TGTGCCAGCAGCTTAAAACTAGCTGGGGGGCGGTATCGGCAGTTCTTC	CASSLKLAGGRYRQFF
NA	TRBV29-1	NA	TRBJ2-1	TGCAGCGTCGACAGCTATGAGCAGTTCTTC	CSVDSYEQFF
NA	TRBV27	NA	TRBJ2-7	TGTGCCAGCAGTTTATCGGTAGGATGGGGACTGCACGAGCAGTACTTC	CASSLSVGWGLHEQYF
NA	TRBV6-5	NA	TRBJ2-7	TGTGCCAGCAGTTACCAAAAGGGACAAACCTACGAGCAGTACTTC	CASSYQKGQTYEQYF
NA	TRBV6-7	NA	TRBJ2-3	TGTGCCAGCAGTTCTAGCGTCCCCCGGGAATCCCCCCACACAGATACGCAGTATTTT	CASSSSVPRESPHTDTQYF
TRBD1	TRBV10-1	NA	TRBJ2-7	TGCGCCAGCAGTGAACGTCCGGGACAGGGGGCTTACGAGCAGTACTTC	CASSERPGQGAYEQYF
NA	TRBV21-1	NA	TRBJ2-7	TGTGCCAGCAGCAAAGTCGCTAGCGGGAGGACGAGCTCCTACGAGCAGTACTTC	CASSKVASGRTSSYEQYF
NA	TRBV5-1	NA	TRBJ1-3	TGCGCCAGCAGTCAGTCCGGGACAAACTCTGGAAACACCATATATTTT	CASSQSGTNSGNTIYF
NA	TRBV2	NA	TRBJ2-7	TGTGCCACCACGGACAGCTCCCGCTACGAGCAGTACTTC	CATTDSSRYEQYF
NA	TRBV13	NA	TRBJ2-5	TGTGCCAGCAGCCCCAGGGGGGCACCCCAAGAGACCCAGTACTTC	CASSPRGAPQETQYF
NA	TRBV11-2	once	TRBJ1-2	TGTGCCAGCAGCTTAGAGAATACAGCTAAAACTAACTATGGCTACACCTTC	CASSLENTAKTNYGYTF
NA	TRBV7-9	NA	TRBJ1-1	TGTGCCAGCAGCTTCCCCGCAGGGAAAGCTTTCTTT	CASSFPAGKAFF
NA	TRBV28	NA	TRBJ2-7	TGTGCCAGCACCAGCCAGAACGAGCAGTACTTC	CASTSQNEQYF
NA	TRBV5-1	NA	TRBJ1-4	TGCGCCAGCAGCGAGGGGGTTCGGGATGAAAAACTGTTTTTT	CASSEGVRDEKLFF
TRBD2	TRBV2	NA	TRBJ2-5	TGTGCCAGCAGTGAAGGACTAGCGGGACAAGAGACCCAGTACTTC	CASSEGLAGQETQYF
TRBD1	TRBV7-9	NA	TRBJ2-7	TGTGCCAGCAGCTCGGGACAGAGCTCCTACGAGCAGTACTTC	CASSSGQSSYEQYF
TRBD1	TRBV28	NA	TRBJ1-1	TGTGCCAGCAGTTTAACGGAGGACAGGGAGGCAGCTTTCTTT	CASSLTEDREAAFF
NA	TRBV28	NA	TRBJ1-5	TGTGCCAGCAGTTACTTAACGGGGCCCCAGCATTTT	CASSYLTGPQHF
TRBD1	TRBV4-2	once	TRBJ1-4	TGTGCCAGCAGCCTGCCGGGACAGGGGTCGGTGAGAGAAAAACTGTTTTTT	CASSLPGQGSVREKLFF
NA	TRBV5-1	NA	TRBJ2-3	TGCGCCAGCAGCTTGGGTTTTTCAACTGAAACAGATACGCAGTATTTT	CASSLGFSTETDTQYF
TRBD2	TRBV7-3	NA	TRBJ2-1	TGTGCCAGCAGCTTAAGAGGTGCTAGCGGGATGTACAATGAGCAGTTCTTC	CASSLRGASGMYNEQFF
TRBD1	TRBV7-9	NA	TRBJ2-7	TGTGCCAGCAGCCAGGGGACAGAACTGACCTACGAGCAGTACTTC	CASSQGTELTYEQYF
NA	TRBV4-3	NA	TRBJ2-2	TGCGCCAGCAGCCAAGTCGCCTCGGGGGAGTTAAGTACCGGGGAGCTGTTTTTT	CASSQVASGELSTGELFF
NA	TRBV27	NA	TRBJ1-5	TGTGCCAGCAGTTTTCAGCCCTTCATAGAGCCCCAGCATTTT	CASSFQPFIEPQHF
NA	TRBV9	NA	TRBJ2-3	TGTGCCAGCAGCGTATCATTCACAGATACGCAGTATTTT	CASSVSFTDTQYF
TRBD1	TRBV29-1	few	TRBJ1-2	TGCAGCGTTGCGGTCGACAGGGGGCTCGGCTACACCTTC	CSVAVDRGLGYTF